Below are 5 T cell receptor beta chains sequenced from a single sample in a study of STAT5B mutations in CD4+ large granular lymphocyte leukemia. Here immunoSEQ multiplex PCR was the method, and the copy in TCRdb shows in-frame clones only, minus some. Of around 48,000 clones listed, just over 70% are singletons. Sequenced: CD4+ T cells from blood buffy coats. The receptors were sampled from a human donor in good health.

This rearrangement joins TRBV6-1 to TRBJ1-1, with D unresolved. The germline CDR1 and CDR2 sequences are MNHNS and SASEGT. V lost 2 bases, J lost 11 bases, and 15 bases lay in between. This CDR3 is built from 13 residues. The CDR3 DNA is TGTGCCAGCAGTGAACTCGATGGAATTGGGGCTTTCTTT. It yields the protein CASSELDGIGAFF.

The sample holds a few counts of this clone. Here the CDR3 reads CASRLGSGGQPQHF. The CDR3 nucleotides read TGTGCCAGCAGGCTCGGATCAGGGGGACAGCCCCAGCATTTT. The rearrangement links TRBV2 to TRBJ1-5; the match to TRBD1 covers 7 bases. The ends lost 6 bases at V and 7 bases at J; junction bases unmatched: 9. The germline V gene has CDR1 SNHLY and CDR2 FYNNEI. The CDR3 totals 14 residues.

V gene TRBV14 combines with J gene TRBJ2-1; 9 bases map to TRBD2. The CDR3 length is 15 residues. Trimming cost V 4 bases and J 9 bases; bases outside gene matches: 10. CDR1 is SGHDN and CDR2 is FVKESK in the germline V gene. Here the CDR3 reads CASSRSGGYIGEQFF. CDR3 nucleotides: TGTGCCAGCAGCCGAAGCGGGGGGTATATTGGTGAGCAGTTCTTC.

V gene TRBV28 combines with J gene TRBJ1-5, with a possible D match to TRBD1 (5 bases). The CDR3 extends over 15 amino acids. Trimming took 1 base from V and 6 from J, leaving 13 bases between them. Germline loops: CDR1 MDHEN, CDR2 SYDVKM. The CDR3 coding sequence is TGTGCCAGCAGTTTATTGGGGCTGAAGGGTCAGCCCCAGCATTTT. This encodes CASSLLGLKGQPQHF.

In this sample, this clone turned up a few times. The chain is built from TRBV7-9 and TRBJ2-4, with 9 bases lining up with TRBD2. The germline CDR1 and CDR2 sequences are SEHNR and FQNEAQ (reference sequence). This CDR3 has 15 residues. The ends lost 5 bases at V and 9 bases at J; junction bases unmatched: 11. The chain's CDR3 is CASSPEEAGGIIQYF. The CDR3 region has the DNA TGTGCCAGCAGCCCCGAGGAAGCGGGGGGCATCATTCAGTACTTC.